This TCR beta chain was observed in a study of control samples from healthy donors and cancer patients. This clone was seen a single time. The CDR3 spans 15 residues. Trimming shortened V by 3 bases and J by 2 bases, and 13 bases separated the two germline ends. Germline assignment: CDR1 SEHNR and CDR2 FQNEAQ (reference sequence). Sequencing used immunoSEQ multiplex PCR; TCRdb keeps in-frame clones, though not all of them. The sample has roughly 130,000 clones; 80% to 95% are singletons. The V and J genes are TRBV7-9 and TRBJ1-2; possibly TRBD1 for D (6 bases). The clonotype was recovered from a young man in good health. The sequenced material came from blood. The CDR3 nucleotides read TGTGCCAGCAGCTTGCGAGGGGGAGCCAACTATGGCTACACCTTC. This translates into CASSLRGGANYGYTF.